This T cell receptor (beta chain) was documented in a study of T cell responses to AZD1222 COVID-19 vaccine. On the study more broadly: Some second doses came at about 4 weeks and others at about 12 weeks; these were pooled.

The assay was immunoSEQ multiplex PCR, and TCRdb's table has in-frame clones only and misses some. Among about 160,000 clones listed, 90% to 95% were seen once. V gave up 6 bases and J gave up 1 base, with 6 bases separating them. The CDR3 consists of 12 residues. Germline V CDR1 and CDR2: ENHRY, SYGVKD. As regards this clone: As yet, its antigen is unknown.

General study findings and limits: Donors were largely white British and mainly female; clonal diversity was possibly underestimated. Spike-spanning, vaccine-associated CD4 TCRs were dominant at 160-218 and 743-854.

The V and J genes are TRBV10-3 and TRBJ1-1, with TRBD1 as a possible D gene (5 bases). Sample: peripheral blood, taken on day 0 of AZD1222 vaccination. The clonotype comes from an adult in good health. CDR3 DNA sequence: TGTGCCATCAGGCAGGGGAACACTGAAGCTTTCTTT. This gives the protein CAIRQGNTEAFF.